This paragraph reports one T cell receptor (beta chain). Profiled with immunoSEQ multiplex PCR; TCRdb holds only in-frame clones, not every one. Of 150,000 to 200,000 clones in the sample, 85% to 95% are singletons; the top ten hold 1.4%. These data originate in a study of control samples from healthy donors and cancer patients. The CDR3 covers 16 residues. CDR1 and CDR2 from the germline V gene are SGHNT and YYREEE (reference sequence). J was trimmed by 4 bases and V by 5 bases; bases with no gene match: 12. The receptor was isolated from a man younger than 45 in good health. The J gene is TRBJ2-1, the V gene TRBV5-4; 7 bases match TRBD2. Sequenced sample: blood. The CDR3: CASRLGASGQYNEQFF. As DNA, the CDR3 is TGTGCCAGCAGGTTAGGGGCTAGCGGACAATACAATGAGCAGTTCTTC.